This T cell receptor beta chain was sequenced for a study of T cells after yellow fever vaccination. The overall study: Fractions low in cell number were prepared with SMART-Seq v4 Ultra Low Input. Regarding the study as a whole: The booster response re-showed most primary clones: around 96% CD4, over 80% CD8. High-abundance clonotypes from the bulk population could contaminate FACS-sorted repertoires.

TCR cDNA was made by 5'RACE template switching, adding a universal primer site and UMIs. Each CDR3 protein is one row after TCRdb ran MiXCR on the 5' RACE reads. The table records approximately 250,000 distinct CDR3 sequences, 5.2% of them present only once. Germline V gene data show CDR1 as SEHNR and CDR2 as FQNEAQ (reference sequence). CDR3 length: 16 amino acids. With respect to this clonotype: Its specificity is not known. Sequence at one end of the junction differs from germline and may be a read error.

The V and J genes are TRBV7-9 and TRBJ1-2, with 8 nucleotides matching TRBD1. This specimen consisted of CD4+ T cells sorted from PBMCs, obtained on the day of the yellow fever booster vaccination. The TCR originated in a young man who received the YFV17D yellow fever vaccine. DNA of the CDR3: TGTGCCGGCAGCTCCTCCGGGACAGGTGGGGTCTATGGCTACACCTTC. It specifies CAGSSSGTGGVYGYTF.